This TCR beta chain was recovered during a study of shared clonotypes between healthy human individuals. Sequencing used immunoSEQ multiplex PCR; TCRdb keeps in-frame clones, though not all of them. The table shows more than 2 million clones, with roughly 94% occurring only once. CD8 cells regarded as naive lacked CD45RO, were positively chosen for CCR7, and omitted terminally differentiated effector memory CD45RA+ cells. This CDR3 is 16 amino acids long. Germline lookup yields CDR1 SEHNR and CDR2 FQNEAQ (reference sequence). V lost 7 bases, J lost 4 bases, and 8 bases stayed unmatched. The source material was naive CD8+ T cells sorted from blood. The chain joins TRBV7-9 to TRBJ2-3, with 13 nucleotides matching TRBD2. The clonotype was recovered from a man between 18 and 35 years old in good health. The CDR3 DNA is TGTGCCAGCATGAGTACTAGCGGGGGGGCAGCAGATACGCAGTATTTT. Its translation is CASMSTSGGAADTQYF.